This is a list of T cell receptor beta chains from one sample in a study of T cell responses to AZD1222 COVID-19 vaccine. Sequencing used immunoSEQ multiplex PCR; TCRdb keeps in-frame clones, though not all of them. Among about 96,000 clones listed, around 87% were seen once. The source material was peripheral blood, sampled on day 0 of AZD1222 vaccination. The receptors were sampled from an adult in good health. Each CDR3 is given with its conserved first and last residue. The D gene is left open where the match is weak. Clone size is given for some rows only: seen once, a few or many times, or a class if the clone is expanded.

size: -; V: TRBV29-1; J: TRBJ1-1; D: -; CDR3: CSVTGTRNTEAFF; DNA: TGCAGCGTTACCGGGACAAGGAACACTGAAGCTTTCTTT
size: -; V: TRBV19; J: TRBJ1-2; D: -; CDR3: CASSRTNYGYTF; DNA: TGTGCCAGTAGTCGGACTAACTATGGCTACACCTTC
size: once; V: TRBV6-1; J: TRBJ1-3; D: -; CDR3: CASSELGGNTIYF; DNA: TGTGCCAGCAGTGAACTGGGAGGAAACACCATATATTTT
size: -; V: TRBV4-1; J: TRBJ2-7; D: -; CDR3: CASSLERGGVYEQYF; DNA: TGCGCCAGCAGCTTAGAGAGGGGGGGCGTATACGAGCAGTACTTC
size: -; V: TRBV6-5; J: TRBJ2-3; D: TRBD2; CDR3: CASRTAGATDTQYF; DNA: TGTGCCAGCAGAACGGCGGGAGCCACAGATACGCAGTATTTT
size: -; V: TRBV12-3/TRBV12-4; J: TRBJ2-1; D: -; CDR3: CASSTDGAGEQFF; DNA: TGTGCCAGCAGTACGGACGGGGCAGGTGAGCAGTTCTTC
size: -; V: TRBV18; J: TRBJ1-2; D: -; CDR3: CASSPPGSYYGYTF; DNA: TGTGCCAGCTCACCACCGGGCAGCTACTATGGCTACACCTTC
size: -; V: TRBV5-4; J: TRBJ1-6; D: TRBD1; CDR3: CASSSAGQVNSPLHF; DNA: TGTGCCAGCAGCTCCGCTGGACAGGTCAATTCACCCCTCCACTTT
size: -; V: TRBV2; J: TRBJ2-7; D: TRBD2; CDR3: CASQIGLAIGEQYF; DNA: TGTGCCAGTCAGATCGGACTAGCTATCGGCGAGCAGTACTTC
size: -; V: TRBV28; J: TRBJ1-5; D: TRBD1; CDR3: CASSPGQGRGQPQHF; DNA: TGTGCCAGCAGCCCGGGACAGGGGAGGGGACAGCCCCAGCATTTT
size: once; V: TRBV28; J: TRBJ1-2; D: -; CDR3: CASSSWGANYGYTF; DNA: TGTGCCAGCAGTTCTTGGGGCGCTAACTATGGCTACACCTTC
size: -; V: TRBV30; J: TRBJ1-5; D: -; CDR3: CAWSVLGSNQPQHF; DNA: TGTGCCTGGAGTGTATTGGGTAGCAATCAGCCCCAGCATTTT
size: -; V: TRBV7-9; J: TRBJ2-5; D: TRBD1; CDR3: CASSPGTGYEETQYF; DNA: TGTGCCAGCAGTCCCGGGACAGGGTATGAAGAGACCCAGTACTTC
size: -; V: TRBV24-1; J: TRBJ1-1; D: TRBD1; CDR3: CATRMQPGQGKEMNTEAFF; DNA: TGTGCCACCAGGATGCAACCTGGACAGGGGAAAGAGATGAACACTGAAGCTTTCTTT
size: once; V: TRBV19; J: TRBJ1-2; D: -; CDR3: CASRDPGTGYTF; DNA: TGTGCCAGTAGGGATCCGGGTACAGGGTACACCTTC
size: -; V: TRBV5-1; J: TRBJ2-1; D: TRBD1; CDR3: CASSPGTAYNEQFF; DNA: TGCGCCAGCAGCCCCGGGACAGCCTACAATGAGCAGTTCTTC
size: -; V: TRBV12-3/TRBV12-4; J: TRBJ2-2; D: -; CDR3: CASLLGGGELFF; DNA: TGTGCCTCCCTCTTAGGGGGCGGGGAGCTGTTTTTT
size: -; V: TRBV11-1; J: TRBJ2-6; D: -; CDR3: CASSPPPGANVLTF; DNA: TGTGCCAGCAGCCCTCCCCCCGGGGCCAACGTCCTGACTTTC
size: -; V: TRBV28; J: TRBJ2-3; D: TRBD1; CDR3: CASREGTGLRTDTQYF; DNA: TGTGCCAGCAGAGAAGGGACAGGTCTTCGCACAGATACGCAGTATTTT
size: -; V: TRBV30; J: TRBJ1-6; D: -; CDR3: CAWSGDSEGSPLHF; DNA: TGTGCCTGGAGTGGGGACTCGGAAGGTTCACCCCTCCACTTT
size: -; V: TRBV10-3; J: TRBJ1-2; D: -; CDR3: CAIKNLSDGYTF; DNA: TGTGCCATCAAAAACCTTTCCGATGGCTACACCTTC
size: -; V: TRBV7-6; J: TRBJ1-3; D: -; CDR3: CASSRTPAGQFSGNTIYF; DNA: TGTGCCAGCAGCCGAACCCCTGCGGGACAATTCTCTGGAAACACCATATATTTT